This passage covers 20 T cell receptor beta chains from one sample sequenced in a study of CD8 T cells in ankylosing spondylitis. TCRdb itself ran the 5' RACE reads through MiXCR, one entry per CDR3 protein. The sample lists fewer than 250,000 distinct CDR3 sequences, under 12% seen once, with less than 25% in the top ten. The sequenced material came from blood, either unsorted or a sorted T cell fraction (not recorded which). The receptors were sampled from a male donor with ankylosing spondylitis or in good health (not recorded which).

A few counts support this clonotype. The chain is built from TRBV3-1 and TRBJ2-6, with TRBD2 matching 10 bases. With V trimmed by 2 bases and J by 0 bases, 4 bases remained unmatched. The CDR3 loop spans 18 amino acids. Germline CDR1 and CDR2: LGHDT and YNNKEL (reference sequence). The CDR3 DNA follows: TGTGCCAGCAGCCAACTAGCGGGGGCCCACTCTGGGGCCAACGTCCTGACTTTC. Amino acids: CASSQLAGAHSGANVLTF.

In this sample, this clonotype turned up once. The V and J genes are TRBV9 and TRBJ2-7; 11 positions agree with TRBD2. Germline CDR1 is SGDLS and CDR2 is YYNGEE. CDR3 length equals 17 residues. V was pared by 0 bases and J by 3 bases, with 8 bases of the junction left unmatched. The CDR3 sequence is CASSVAPLTSGIYEQYF. For the CDR3, the DNA is TGTGCCAGCAGCGTAGCCCCCCTGACTAGCGGGATCTACGAGCAGTACTTC.

The DNA of the CDR3 is TGTGCCAGCAGCTTGACCCCGCCGGGGGAAGAAGGCTACACCTTC. It translates to CASSLTPPGEEGYTF. The rearrangement joins TRBV7-2 to TRBJ1-2, with D possibly being TRBD1 (5 bases). This CDR3 spans 15 amino acids. The germline CDR1 and CDR2 sequences are SGHTA and FQGNSA. V was cut by 3 bases and J by 8 bases, with 19 bases left in between.

The gene calls are TRBV20-1 and TRBJ2-7; TRBD2 matches 10 bases. CDR3 length equals 15 residues. V shed 2 bases and J 1 base; nucleotides not matched to a gene: 5. CDR1 and CDR2 (germline): DFQATT, SNEGSKA (reference sequence). The CDR3 DNA sequence: TGCAGTGCTAGACCGTCACTAGCGGGGTCCTACGAGCAGTACTTC. This translates into CSARPSLAGSYEQYF.

This clonotype was recorded at least ten times. The rearrangement joins TRBV12-3 or TRBV12-4 to TRBJ2-4, with 9 bases matching TRBD1. Trimming took 5 bases from V and 9 from J; bases not matched to a gene: 2. The CDR3 loop spans 12 amino acids. Written as DNA, the CDR3 is TGTGCCAGCAGTCGACAGGGGGTCATTCAGTACTTC. It codes for CASSRQGVIQYF.

Regarding this clonotype: A much larger clone differs from this one at a single base, so this may be a read error. The V gene is TRBV12-3 or TRBV12-4, the J gene TRBJ2-5; D perhaps matches TRBD1 (6 bases). The length of the CDR3 is 13 residues. The CDR3 here is CAISLVQGETQYF. The CDR3 coding sequence is TGTGCCATCAGTTTAGTTCAGGGGGAGACCCAGTACTTC.

This clonotype was seen more than once but under ten times. The CDR3 sequence is CASSQGRFNYEQYF. In DNA, the CDR3 is TGTGCCAGCAGCCAAGGACGGTTTAACTACGAGCAGTACTTC. The chain is built from TRBV3-1 and TRBJ2-7, with D uncertain. Germline V CDR1 and CDR2: LGHDT, YNNKEL (reference sequence). V lost 1 base and J lost 3, with 10 bases in between. There are 14 residues in the CDR3.

This clonotype showed up many times. CDR3 sequence (DNA): TGTGCCACCAGCAAAGGACAGGGGAACGAGCAGTACTTC. Translation: CATSKGQGNEQYF. The rearrangement joins TRBV15 to TRBJ2-7; 9 bases line up with TRBD1. Germline V gene data show CDR1 as LNHNV and CDR2 as YYDKDF (reference sequence). V shed 4 bases, J shed 5 bases, and the junction held 3 bases outside the gene matches. This CDR3 has 13 residues.

There are many counts of this clonotype. V gene TRBV5-1 combines with J gene TRBJ2-7; 11 bases are a match to TRBD2. The CDR3 runs 14 residues. Germline V gene data show CDR1 as SGHRS and CDR2 as YFSETQ. Trimming cost V 4 bases and J 4 bases; bases outside gene matches: 4. CDR3 sequence: CASSPTSGAYEQYF. As DNA, the CDR3 is TGCGCCAGCAGCCCGACTAGCGGGGCTTACGAGCAGTACTTC.

Ten or more counts support this clonotype. The genes are TRBV6-1 and TRBJ1-3; the D gene is possibly TRBD1 (6 bases). Trimming removed 4 bases from V and 0 bases from J, with 16 bases in between. Germline values: CDR1 MNHNS, CDR2 SASEGT. This CDR3 spans 17 amino acids. CDR3 DNA sequence: TGTGCCAGCAGTGCATACGCTTGGGACACCTCTGGAAACACCATATATTTT. Its translation is CASSAYAWDTSGNTIYF.

A few counts support this clonotype. The rearrangement uses TRBV3-1 and TRBJ1-1; TRBD1 is a possible D gene (5 bases). Trimming left V 4 bases short and J 11 bases short, with 17 bases between. Germline V gene lookup returns CDR1 LGHDT and CDR2 YNNKEL (reference sequence). The length of the CDR3 is 13 residues. In DNA form, the CDR3 reads TGTGCCAGCAGCCCCGAGGTAGGAGGGGATGCTTTCTTT. This translates into CASSPEVGGDAFF. Drawing the rest from reference TRBV3-1 and TRBJ1-1, the complete variable domain is DTAVSQTPKYLVTQMGNDKSIKCEQNLGHDTMYWYKQDSKKFLKIMFSYNNKELIINETVPNRFSPKSPDKAHLNLHINSLELGDSAVYFCASSPEVGGDAFFGQGTRLTVV.

This clonotype was seen ten or more times. The genes are TRBV7-2 and TRBJ2-3, with D hard to call. The V gene's germline CDR1 is SGHTA and CDR2 FQGNSA. CDR3 length: 12 amino acids. V lost 3 bases and J lost 3, with 4 bases in between. The DNA for the CDR3 is TGTGCCAGCAGCTTCGTGACAGATACGCAGTATTTT. Protein: CASSFVTDTQYF.

This clonotype was picked up a small number of times. The chain joins TRBV5-1 to TRBJ1-5; D may be TRBD1 (5 bases). This CDR3 contains 15 residues. Germline CDR1 SGHRS, CDR2 YFSETQ. The germline V and J ends were trimmed by 5 bases and 7 bases, with 19 bases remaining between them. The CDR3 here is CASSPGPEGTQPQHF. The CDR3 coding sequence is TGCGCCAGCAGTCCGGGGCCGGAGGGGACCCAGCCCCAGCATTTT. The full variable domain, completed using reference TRBV5-1 and TRBJ1-5, is KAGVTQTPRYLIKTRGQQVTLSCSPISGHRSVSWYQQTPGQGLQFLFEYFSETQRNKGNFPGRFSGRQFSNSRSEMNVSTLELGDSALYLCASSPGPEGTQPQHFGDGTRLSIL.

This clonotype has ten or more counts. The gene calls are TRBV29-1 and TRBJ2-5; TRBD1 agrees at 11 bases. V lost 6 bases, J lost 4 bases, and 13 bases stayed unmatched. From germline, CDR1 is SQVTM and CDR2 ANQGSEA. This CDR3 is 16 amino acids long. CDR3 coding DNA: TGCAGCGTCGTCCCGGGACAGGGGGAAAGAGTAGAGACCCAGTACTTC. Protein sequence: CSVVPGQGERVETQYF.

The table lists this clonotype with many counts. The gene calls are TRBV3-1 and TRBJ2-3; D ambiguous. The CDR3 length is 16 residues. Trimming left V 1 base short and J 5 bases short, with 16 bases between. Germline CDR1 is LGHDT and CDR2 is YNNKEL (reference sequence). The CDR3, as DNA: TGTGCCAGCAGCCAAGGGGTCCCCAGAGTAAGAGATACGCAGTATTTT. Protein: CASSQGVPRVRDTQYF.

This clonotype came up many times. V and J are TRBV18 and TRBJ2-1; D may be TRBD1 (6 bases). Germline V lookup: CDR1 KGHSH, CDR2 LQKENI. The CDR3 sequence is 14 residues long. V gave up 1 base and J gave up 5 bases, with 9 bases separating them. The CDR3 reads CASSPQRTDNEQFF. The CDR3 DNA reads as TGTGCCAGCTCACCACAAAGGACAGACAATGAGCAGTTCTTC.

This clonotype appeared many times. The genes are TRBV5-1 and TRBJ2-5; D perhaps matches TRBD2 (8 bases). Germline CDR1 and CDR2: SGHRS and YFSETQ. CDR3 size: 15 residues. V gave up 1 base and J gave up 5 bases, with 15 bases separating them. CDR3 sequence reads: CASSLSGGGHETQYF. As DNA, the CDR3 is TGCGCCAGCAGCTTGTCGGGAGGGGGCCATGAGACCCAGTACTTC.

The chain is built from TRBV7-8 and TRBJ1-1; D unclear. The CDR3 totals 14 residues. V lost 0 bases and J lost 4, with 9 bases in between. Germline CDR1 reads SGHVS; CDR2 reads FQNEAQ. In DNA, the CDR3 is TGTGCCAGCAGCTTAGCCTGGGGTGGCACTGAAGCTTTCTTT. It yields the protein CASSLAWGGTEAFF.

V is TRBV25-1 and J is TRBJ2-5; weak D call: TRBD1 (6 bases). This CDR3 is 14 amino acids long. Germline assignment: CDR1 MGHDK and CDR2 SYGVNS. Trimming took off 0 bases at V and 3 bases at J, with 8 bases between the two ends. CDR3 amino acids: CASSEYKGEETQYF. The CDR3, as DNA: TGTGCCAGCAGTGAATATAAGGGGGAAGAGACCCAGTACTTC.

This clonotype came up a few times. The gene calls are TRBV28 and TRBJ2-2, with D hard to call. The V and J ends lost 7 bases and 3 bases respectively, with 12 bases between them. This CDR3 region has 14 residues. Germline lookup yields CDR1 MDHEN and CDR2 SYDVKM. The CDR3 DNA reads as TGTGCCAGCAAATCAGGTTGGGACACCGGGGAGCTGTTTTTT. It specifies CASKSGWDTGELFF.